This T cell receptor beta chain was obtained from a study of T cell responses to AZD1222 COVID-19 vaccine. Overall study results and limits: Vaccine-associated CD4 TCRs spanned spike, dominant at 160-218 and 743-854. Recipients of two AZD1222 doses showed rising Spike-specific TCR breadth and depth.

Clones were read by immunoSEQ multiplex PCR, and TCRdb kept only the in-frame ones, dropping some. Altogether 100,000 to 150,000 clones are present, around 90% being singletons, with the ten largest covering 4.4%. From germline, CDR1 is SGHRS and CDR2 YFSETQ. This CDR3 contains 17 residues. Germline trimming cut 3 bases from V and 1 base from J; bases unmatched to any gene: 6. In regard to this clone: Its antigen is undetermined.

The source is an adult in good health. The starting material was peripheral blood, obtained on day 0 of MenACWY control vaccination. This sequence joins TRBV5-1 and TRBJ2-3; 12 nucleotides line up with TRBD1. The CDR3 DNA sequence: TGCGCCAGCAGCTGGCCCCGGGACAGGGGGCGCACAGATACGCAGTATTTT. Its translation: CASSWPRDRGRTDTQYF. The full variable domain, in which reference TRBV5-1 and TRBJ2-3 provide the parts outside the CDR3, is KAGVTQTPRYLIKTRGQQVTLSCSPISGHRSVSWYQQTPGQGLQFLFEYFSETQRNKGNFPGRFSGRQFSNSRSEMNVSTLELGDSALYLCASSWPRDRGRTDTQYFGPGTRLTVL.